A single sample is the source of the 19 T cell receptor beta chains below, sequenced in a study of OX40 agonist ivuxolimab in advanced cancers. The repertoire was sequenced with immunoSEQ multiplex PCR; TCRdb's copy has only in-frame clones and lacks some. The data show 71,000 or so clones, approximately 91% seen once. The sample here was CD4+ or CD8+ T cells sorted from blood, taken in a trial of the OX40 agonist ivuxolimab. The origin of the receptors is an adult with an advanced solid tumor such as melanoma, head and neck, liver or kidney cancer.

The chain links TRBV28 to TRBJ2-5, with D tentatively TRBD2 (6 bases). The CDR3 is 14 residues long. The V end lost 6 bases, the J end lost 5 bases, and 16 bases lay between the germline ends. The germline V gene encodes CDR1 MDHEN and CDR2 SYDVKM. CDR3 nucleotide sequence: TGTGCCAGCAGGGAGGGGACGGTGTGGGAGACCCAGTACTTC. Amino acid sequence: CASREGTVWETQYF. The full variable domain, in which reference TRBV28 and TRBJ2-5 provide the parts outside the CDR3, is DVKVTQSSRYLVKRTGEKVFLECVQDMDHENMFWYRQDPGLGLRLIYFSYDVKMKEKGDIPEGYSVSREKKERFSLILESASTNQTSMYLCASREGTVWETQYFGPGTRLLVL.

DNA of the CDR3: TGCAGCGTTGGAAGGGGGCACGAAGCTTTCTTT. It specifies CSVGRGHEAFF. V usage is TRBV29-1 and J usage is TRBJ1-1; 7 positions match TRBD1. Germline values: CDR1 SQVTM, CDR2 ANQGSEA. The CDR3 spans 11 residues. V lost 4 bases, J lost 8 bases, and 4 bases stayed unmatched.

The V call is TRBV6-6, the J call TRBJ2-3, with 13 positions matching TRBD2. Germline assignment: CDR1 MNHNY and CDR2 SVGAGI (reference sequence). The V segment lost 6 bases and the J segment 6 bases; nucleotides outside the gene matches: 6. The CDR3 extends over 15 amino acids. CDR3 loop: CASSPTSGGADTQYF. The CDR3 DNA sequence: TGTGCCAGCAGCCCCACTAGCGGGGGGGCGGATACGCAGTATTTT.

The rearrangement links TRBV30 to TRBJ1-3, with D perhaps matching TRBD1 (5 bases). V shed 2 bases and J shed 6 bases, with 8 bases lying between them. Looked up from germline, CDR1 is GTSNPN and CDR2 is SVGIG (reference sequence). The CDR3 length is 12 residues. CDR3 residues: CAWSQGENTIYF. The CDR3 nucleotides are TGTGCCTGGAGTCAGGGTGAAAACACCATATATTTT.

This sequence joins TRBV11-3 and TRBJ2-7; D unresolved. The CDR3 has 15 amino acids. From germline, CDR1 is SGHNT and CDR2 YENEEA. V shed 0 bases and J shed 12 bases, with 21 bases lying between them. The CDR3 sequence is CASSLEAAEPSSRYF. CDR3 in DNA: TGTGCCAGCAGCTTAGAGGCGGCAGAGCCGTCCTCCCGGTACTTC.

V usage is TRBV7-9 and J usage is TRBJ2-1; possibly TRBD1 or TRBD2 for D (5 bases each). CDR3 length: 15 amino acids. Germline-derived CDR1 and CDR2 are SEHNR and FQNEAQ (reference sequence). V gave up 5 bases and J gave up 4 bases, with 15 bases separating them. The CDR3: CASSPAVGVYNEQFF. CDR3 nucleotides: TGTGCCAGCAGCCCGGCGGTGGGGGTATACAATGAGCAGTTCTTC. Filled out from reference TRBV7-9 and TRBJ2-1, the complete variable domain reads DTGVSQNPRHKITKRGQNVTFRCDPISEHNRLYWYRQTLGQGPEFLTYFQNEAQLEKSRLLSDRFSAERPKGSFSTLEIQRTEQGDSAMYLCASSPAVGVYNEQFFGPGTRLTVL.

This sequence joins TRBV9 and TRBJ2-5; no definite D call. Germline CDR1 and CDR2: SGDLS and YYNGEE. Trimming pared 0 bases from V and 5 bases from J, leaving 11 bases between. The CDR3 is 14 residues long. The CDR3 DNA reads as TGTGCCAGCAGCGTAGTTCTAGGGTCGGAGACCCAGTACTTC. Translation gives CASSVVLGSETQYF.

V is TRBV10-3 and J is TRBJ2-3, with TRBD2 matching over 9 bases. In germline, CDR1 is ENHRY, CDR2 SYGVKD. The CDR3 length is 15 residues. Germline trimming cut 2 bases from V and 2 bases from J; bases unmatched to any gene: 2. In nucleotides, the CDR3 is TGTGCCATCAGTGAGGGGACTAGCTACACAGATACGCAGTATTTT. Translation gives CAISEGTSYTDTQYF.

As DNA, the CDR3 is TGTGCCAGCAGTTACTACAGACTCGGGCAAGAGACCCAGTACTTC. Amino acids: CASSYYRLGQETQYF. The rearrangement links TRBV6-5 to TRBJ2-5, with D unclear. Germline values: CDR1 MNHEY, CDR2 SVGAGI. V shed 1 base and J shed 2 bases, with 11 bases lying between them. The CDR3 extends over 15 amino acids.

This chain uses TRBV6-5 with TRBJ1-1; D is unresolved. Germline V lookup: CDR1 MNHEY, CDR2 SVGAGI. The CDR3 sequence is 15 residues long. Trimming stripped 6 bases from V and 6 bases from J, with 20 bases between. The CDR3 sequence is CASRRLGQSAAEAFF. CDR3 DNA: TGTGCCAGCAGGCGCCTTGGGCAAAGCGCAGCTGAAGCTTTCTTT.

This chain links TRBV11-3 with TRBJ2-2; D is possibly TRBD1 (6 bases). The germline V and J ends were trimmed by 5 bases and 7 bases, with 14 bases remaining between them. The CDR3 spans 14 residues. The germline V gene encodes CDR1 SGHNT and CDR2 YENEEA. CDR3 loop: CASSTGQKDGELFF. CDR3 nucleotides: TGTGCCAGCAGCACCGGACAGAAGGACGGGGAGCTGTTTTTT.

This clone was detected only a few times. An end of the junction differs from the germline gene, which may be a read error. This sequence joins TRBV2 and TRBJ1-1; 8 bases align to TRBD1. Germline CDR1 reads SNHLY; CDR2 reads FYNNEI. CDR3 size: 11 residues. This chain's CDR3 is CASSARDRSLF. The CDR3 DNA sequence: TGTGCCAGCAGTGCCCGGGACAGGAGTCTGTTT.

The chain joins TRBV18 to TRBJ2-1, with 12 bases identical to TRBD2. J lost 2 bases, V lost 5 bases, and 4 bases had no gene match. The CDR3 sequence is 16 residues long. CDR1 is KGHSH and CDR2 is LQKENI in the germline V gene. For the CDR3, the DNA is TGTGCCAGCTCATCTCGGACTAGCGGGGCCTACAATGAGCAGTTCTTC. Translating it yields CASSSRTSGAYNEQFF.

This sequence joins TRBV28 and TRBJ1-2, with D possibly matching TRBD1 (5 bases). There are 16 residues in the CDR3. Deletions cut 4 bases from V and 2 bases from J, with 17 bases between. CDR1 and CDR2 (germline): MDHEN, SYDVKM. The CDR3 DNA follows: TGTGCCAGCAGTTCCGGGTCCGGGGCCCAAAACTATGGCTACACCTTC. This translates into CASSSGSGAQNYGYTF.

The CDR3 loop is CASSVLGQLYSGNTIYF. CDR3 nucleotide sequence: TGTGCCAGCAGCGTACTGGGGCAGCTATACTCTGGAAACACCATATATTTT. The chain carries TRBV9 and TRBJ1-3; perhaps TRBD1 as D (5 bases). This CDR3 has 17 amino acids. From germline, CDR1 is SGDLS and CDR2 YYNGEE. V shed 1 base and J shed 0 bases, with 14 bases lying between them.

The V and J genes are TRBV18 and TRBJ2-3; the D gene is possibly TRBD1 (5 bases). The V gene lost 2 bases and the J gene lost 0 bases, with 12 bases spanning the gap. Per germline, CDR1 KGHSH and CDR2 LQKENI. CDR3 length: 16 amino acids. The CDR3 sequence: CASSPFSDTSTDTQYF. The DNA of the CDR3 is TGTGCCAGCTCACCATTTTCGGACACGAGCACAGATACGCAGTATTTT. Full variable domain (outside the CDR3, taken from reference TRBV18 and TRBJ2-3): NAGVMQNPRHLVRRRGQEARLRCSPMKGHSHVYWYRQLPEEGLKFMVYLQKENIIDESGMPKERFSAEFPKEGPSILRIQQVVRGDSAAYFCASSPFSDTSTDTQYFGPGTRLTVL.

The J gene is TRBJ2-4, the V gene TRBV29-1; either TRBD1 or TRBD2 may supply D (5 bases each). V lost 1 base and J lost 8, with 9 bases in between. Germline values: CDR1 SQVTM, CDR2 ANQGSEA. This CDR3 comprises 12 residues. In DNA form, the CDR3 reads TGCAGCGTTGAAGGGGTGGGGGACATTCAGTACTTC. Translation: CSVEGVGDIQYF. Looking up the rest from reference TRBV29-1 and TRBJ2-4 gives the full variable domain: SAVISQKPSRDICQRGTSLTIQCQVDSQVTMMFWYRQQPGQSLTLIATANQGSEATYESGFVIDKFPISRPNLTFSTLTVSNMSPEDSSIYLCSVEGVGDIQYFGAGTRLSVL.

This chain links TRBV11-2 with TRBJ2-7; the D is unclear. CDR3 size: 15 residues. The V and J ends lost 1 base and 0 bases respectively, with 10 bases between them. The V gene's germline CDR1 is SGHAT and CDR2 FQNNGV. The CDR3 is CASSLAPETSYEQYF. The CDR3 DNA reads as TGTGCCAGCAGCTTAGCGCCAGAAACCTCCTACGAGCAGTACTTC. Using reference TRBV11-2 and TRBJ2-7 for the parts outside the CDR3, the full variable domain is EAGVAQSPRYKIIEKRQSVAFWCNPISGHATLYWYQQILGQGPKLLIQFQNNGVVDDSQLPKDRFSAERLKGVDSTLKIQPAKLEDSAVYLCASSLAPETSYEQYFGPGTRLTVT.

This chain uses TRBV5-4 with TRBJ1-2; D is unclear. V was clipped by 0 bases and J by 0 bases, with 3 bases between them. CDR3 length: 13 amino acids. Germline assignment: CDR1 SGHNT and CDR2 YYREEE (reference sequence). Here the CDR3 reads CASSLEANYGYTF. CDR3 nucleotides: TGTGCCAGCAGCTTGGAAGCTAACTATGGCTACACCTTC.